A single sample gave rise to the 14 T cell receptor beta chains below, sequenced in a study of cytomegalovirus exposure and HLA in healthy donors. The PCR made use of 60 Vbeta and 13 Jbeta primers. Using immunoSEQ multiplex PCR, the repertoire was profiled, and TCRdb retains in-frame clones only, with some absent. The table records 95,000 to 150,000 clones, roughly 80% of them present only once. Sequenced sample: PBMCs. These receptors originate from a female donor in good health and CMV-seronegative.

This clone was counted a single time. The germline gene is not matched at one end of the junction; a read error may be the cause. The sample has other DNA sequences that encode this CDR3 too. V is TRBV4-1 and J is TRBJ1-4, with D maybe TRBD1 (5 bases). The CDR3 is 16 amino acids. Per germline, CDR1 MGHRA and CDR2 YSYEKL. This CDR3 is CASSRQAGSTNEKLFF. Here the CDR3 DNA reads TGCGCCAGCAGCCGACAAGCAGGGTCTACTAATGAAAAGCTGTTTTTT.

This clone showed up just a few times. The V and J genes are TRBV30 and TRBJ1-1; 8 positions match TRBD1. Germline CDR1 GTSNPN, CDR2 SVGIG (reference sequence). CDR3 length: 17 residues. V shed 4 bases and J 3 bases; nucleotides not matched to a gene: 16. The CDR3 DNA sequence: TGTGCCTGGATCGATGGACAGGGACGGACCCTGGACACTGAAGCTTTCTTT. Translation gives CAWIDGQGRTLDTEAFF.

This chain uses TRBV7-2 with TRBJ1-2; D uncertain. The germline V and J ends were trimmed by 4 bases and 1 base, with 7 bases remaining between them. The CDR3 covers 13 residues. Germline V gene lookup returns CDR1 SGHTA and CDR2 FQGNSA. The CDR3 DNA is TGTGCCAGCAGCTCTCAGGTTAACTATGGCTACACCTTC. Its translation is CASSSQVNYGYTF.

The chain employs TRBV5-1 and TRBJ1-2; D not certain. The V gene's germline CDR1 is SGHRS and CDR2 YFSETQ. The CDR3 is made up of 11 amino acids. V was cut by 4 bases and J by 10 bases, with 11 bases left in between. The CDR3 DNA reads TGCGCCAGCAGCCCCTCGGTTGACTACACCTTC. Amino acids: CASSPSVDYTF.

The chain is built from TRBV28 and TRBJ1-3, with unresolved D. Per the germline V gene, CDR1 is MDHEN and CDR2 is SYDVKM. The CDR3 sequence is 13 residues long. V was cut by 6 bases and J by 0 bases, with 6 bases left in between. The CDR3: CASRMSSGNTIYF. The CDR3 region has the DNA TGTGCCAGCAGGATGAGCTCTGGAAACACCATATATTTT.

The chain joins TRBV6-1 to TRBJ1-2; D unresolved. Germline V lookup: CDR1 MNHNS, CDR2 SASEGT. The CDR3 extends over 13 amino acids. The ends were cut back, 7 bases at V and 7 bases at J, with 16 bases in the middle. The CDR3 loop reads CASTNTRTGGYTF. The CDR3 DNA sequence: TGTGCCAGCACCAATACCCGGACTGGTGGCTACACCTTC.

The genes are TRBV5-1 and TRBJ2-5, with D possibly TRBD2 on 6 matching bases. Germline CDR1 and CDR2: SGHRS and YFSETQ. V dropped 4 bases and J dropped 1 base, with 14 bases sitting between them. The CDR3 consists of 15 residues. The CDR3 loop reads CASSTTGGLQETQYF. The CDR3, as DNA: TGCGCCAGCAGCACGACCGGGGGACTCCAAGAGACCCAGTACTTC.

This clone was counted a few times. This chain uses TRBV23-1 with TRBJ2-2; TRBD2 might be the D (6 bases). TRBV23-1 is recorded as an ORF, its role being uncertain. The CDR3 has 17 residues. Between the trimmed V and J ends, which lost 9 bases and 5 bases, there was a span of 25 bases. CDR3 sequence reads: CARAMTAPAGTTGELFF. The CDR3 nucleotides are TGCGCCAGAGCGATGACAGCGCCGGCCGGGACTACCGGGGAGCTGTTTTTT.

The chain employs TRBV2 and TRBJ2-5; 12 bases line up with TRBD2. Germline V gives CDR1 SNHLY, CDR2 FYNNEI. This CDR3 has 15 amino acids. V dropped 4 bases and J dropped 5; count of bases not matched to a gene: 5. CDR3 sequence (DNA): TGTGCCAGCAGTGGGTCTAGCGGGAGGGGTGAGACCCAGTACTTC. As protein: CASSGSSGRGETQYF.

The V gene is TRBV28, the J gene TRBJ1-2, with D hard to call. The CDR3 consists of 15 residues. Looked up from germline, CDR1 is MDHEN and CDR2 is SYDVKM. V lost 3 bases, J lost 8 bases, and 19 bases lay in between. In DNA, the CDR3 is TGTGCCAGCAGTTTTTCGGTTCTCACCCCTCGAGGCTACACCTTC. Translated: CASSFSVLTPRGYTF.

The chain combines TRBV9 with TRBJ2-7; 8 bases are shared with TRBD2. The CDR3 is 15 residues long. Germline lookup yields CDR1 SGDLS and CDR2 YYNGEE. The trim removed 3 bases at V and 2 bases at J, leaving 7 bases unmatched. CDR3 sequence: CASSEFRAGAYEQYF. The CDR3 nucleotides read TGTGCCAGCAGCGAGTTTCGAGCGGGAGCCTACGAGCAGTACTTC.

The rearrangement uses TRBV28 and TRBJ1-1; 9 nucleotides match TRBD1. Germline V lookup: CDR1 MDHEN, CDR2 SYDVKM. The CDR3 extends over 17 amino acids. J gave up 1 base and V 3 bases, and 9 bases lay outside the gene matches. The CDR3 loop reads CASSLGTGRATNTEAFF. The CDR3 DNA follows: TGTGCCAGCAGTTTGGGGACAGGGCGGGCTACGAACACTGAAGCTTTCTTT.

This chain links TRBV7-9 with TRBJ2-2, with 9 nucleotides matching TRBD1. V shed 4 bases, J shed 4 bases, and the junction held 4 bases outside the gene matches. The CDR3 is 15 residues long. Germline V gene data show CDR1 as SEHNR and CDR2 as FQNEAQ (reference sequence). The DNA for the CDR3 is TGTGCCAGCAGCTCCGGACAGGGGCTCACCGGGGAGCTGTTTTTT. Protein product: CASSSGQGLTGELFF.

The chain is built from TRBV27 and TRBJ2-5, with 11 bases lining up with TRBD2. The CDR3 runs 15 residues. After removal of 3 bases from V and 7 bases from J, the junction contained 7 bases not matched to a gene. The germline V gene has CDR1 MNHEY and CDR2 SMNVEV (reference sequence). CDR3 loop: CASSFSGGASTTQYF. In nucleotides, the CDR3 is TGTGCCAGCAGTTTTAGCGGGGGGGCCTCGACGACCCAGTACTTC.